The TCR beta chain under discussion was sequenced for a study of blood T cell repertoires in COVID-19. Study in general: Material from acute and convalescent COVID-19 was sourced from the United States, Italy and Spain.

The junction had 8 bases not matched to a gene; V was cut back by 4 bases and J by 4 bases. The CDR3 consists of 16 residues. Only in-frame clones appear in the TCRdb table, and some are missing; sequencing was by immunoSEQ multiplex PCR. The profile covers 75,000 or so clones, with 87% appearing a single time and over 4% taken by the ten largest. The rearrangement joins TRBV23-1 to TRBJ2-3; 10 nucleotides agree with TRBD2. TRBV23-1 is sorted into the ORF group, with uncertain function. The sample was peripheral blood. The clonotype comes from a woman aged 80 or older with active or convalescent COVID-19. The CDR3 DNA sequence: TGCGCCAGCAGTCGTACAGCGGGGGGGCCCCCAGATACGCAGTATTTT. It encodes CASSRTAGGPPDTQYF.